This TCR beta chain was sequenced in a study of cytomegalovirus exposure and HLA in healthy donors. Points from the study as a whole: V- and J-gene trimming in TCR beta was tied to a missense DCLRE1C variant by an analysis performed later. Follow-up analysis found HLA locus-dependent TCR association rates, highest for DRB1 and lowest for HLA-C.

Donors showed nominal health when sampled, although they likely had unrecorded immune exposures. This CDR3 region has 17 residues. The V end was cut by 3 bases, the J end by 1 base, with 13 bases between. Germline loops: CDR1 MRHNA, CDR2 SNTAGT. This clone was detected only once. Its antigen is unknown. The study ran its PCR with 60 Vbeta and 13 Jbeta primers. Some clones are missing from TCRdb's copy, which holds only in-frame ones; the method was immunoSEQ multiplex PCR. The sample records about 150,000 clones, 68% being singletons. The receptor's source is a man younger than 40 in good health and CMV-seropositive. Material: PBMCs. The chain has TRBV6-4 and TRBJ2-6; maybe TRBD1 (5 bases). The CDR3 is CASSDTGMESGANVLTF. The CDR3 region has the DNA TGTGCCAGCAGTGATACAGGCATGGAATCTGGGGCCAACGTCCTGACTTTC.